The clone carrying this T cell receptor beta chain was observed a single time. Its cognate antigen is unknown. This sample is drawn from a study of T cell responses to AZD1222 COVID-19 vaccine. Whole-study findings and limits: Just a handful of AZD1222 recipients tested seropositive at baseline. Targets within unmutated variant regions were reportedly found for nearly half of spike-specific TCRs. Clonal diversity may have been underestimated in mostly white British donors.

This table comes from immunoSEQ multiplex PCR, and its TCRdb copy is limited to in-frame clones, with some not included. The sample yields 150,000 to 200,000 clones, approximately 90% seen once. This TCR derives from an adult in good health. Source: peripheral blood, taken on day 0 of MenACWY control vaccination.

DNA of the CDR3: TGTGCCACCAGTGATGTAGCGGGAGGCTACAATGAGCAGTTCTTC. It yields the protein CATSDVAGGYNEQFF. This chain joins TRBV24-1 and TRBJ2-1; 10 bases are shared with TRBD2. V lost 3 bases to trimming and J lost 3 bases; unmatched junction nucleotides: 1. Germline V CDR1 and CDR2: KGHDR, SFDVKD. The CDR3 is made up of 15 amino acids.